This T cell receptor (beta chain) was recorded in a study of T-cell memory formation after mild COVID-19. Study as a whole: Most TCR clusters belonged to a single donor. Findings and caveats of the study: The CD4+ clones that contracted clustered mainly within CM and EM, and the CD8+ clones concentrated in EMRA.

TCRdb re-analysed the 5' RACE reads in MiXCR, keeping a single row per CDR3 protein. The table includes roughly 510,000 distinct CDR3 sequences, roughly 17% detected once. In this sample, this clonotype turned up a few times. Its antigen is not known. J was trimmed by 1 base and V by 4 bases; bases with no gene match: 8. The CDR3 is 16 amino acids. Germline CDR1 is MDHEN and CDR2 is SYDVKM. The J gene is TRBJ2-7, the V gene TRBV28; 9 nucleotides match TRBD1. Sequenced input: PBMCs or a T cell subset sorted from them (not recorded which). This TCR was recovered from an adult woman who had mild COVID-19 (a few samples of this study predate the infection). Cell type and time point are not known. The CDR3 DNA reads TGTGCCAGCAGTTCCCCTGGGACAGGGTTTTCCTACGAGCAGTACTTC. Its protein product is CASSSPGTGFSYEQYF.